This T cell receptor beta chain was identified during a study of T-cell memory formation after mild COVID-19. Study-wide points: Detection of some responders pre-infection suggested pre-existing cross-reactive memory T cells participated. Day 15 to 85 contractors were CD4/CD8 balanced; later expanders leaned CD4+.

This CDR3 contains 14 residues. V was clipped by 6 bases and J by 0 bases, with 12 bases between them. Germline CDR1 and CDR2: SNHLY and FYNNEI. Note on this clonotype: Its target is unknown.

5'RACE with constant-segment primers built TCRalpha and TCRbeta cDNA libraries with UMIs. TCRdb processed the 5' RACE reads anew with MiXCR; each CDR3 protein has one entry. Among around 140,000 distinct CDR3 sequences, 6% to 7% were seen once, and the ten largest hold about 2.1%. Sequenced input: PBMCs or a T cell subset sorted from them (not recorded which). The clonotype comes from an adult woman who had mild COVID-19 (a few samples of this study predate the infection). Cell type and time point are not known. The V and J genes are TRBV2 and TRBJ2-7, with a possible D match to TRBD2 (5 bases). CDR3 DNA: TGTGCCAGCAGGAGGACTCGGTCCTCCTACGAGCAGTACTTC. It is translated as CASRRTRSSYEQYF.